This TCR beta chain was captured by sequencing in a study of T cell repertoires in cytomegalovirus infection. Overall study context: Well-studied HLA-B-restricted epitopes and recently identified HLA-C-restricted epitopes of CMV were both used in the study.

A single record per CDR3 protein comes from TCRdb applying MiXCR to the reads. The sample lists about 470,000 distinct CDR3 sequences; 42% were seen once. Details on this clonotype: What it recognizes is unknown.

V lost 3 bases, J lost 5 bases, and 8 bases lay in between. Per the germline V gene, CDR1 is SGHAT and CDR2 is FQDESV (reference sequence). The CDR3 loop spans 13 amino acids. The clonotype comes from a human donor in good health (CMV status not recorded). Some clones in this sample may be carry-over from other donors' samples. Source: cultured PBMCs, taken from culture after CMV antigen stimulation. The chain joins TRBV11-1 to TRBJ1-5, with D unresolved. The CDR3 coding sequence is TGTGCCAGCAGCTTGGGGTCCCATCAGCCCCAGCATTTT. Translated: CASSLGSHQPQHF.